This T cell receptor (beta chain) was sequenced for a study of blood T cell repertoires in COVID-19. Study context: COVID-19 samples from acute and convalescent phases originated in the United States, Italy and Spain. The cDNA or gDNA used as material had been derived from T cells, B-cell-depleted T cells, or PBMCs.

Repertoires were generated with immunoSEQ multiplex PCR, while TCRdb's copy carries only in-frame clones and drops some. In the table there are roughly 250,000 clones, approximately 79% of which are singletons. Germline CDR1 reads MDHEN; CDR2 reads SYDVKM. The CDR3 spans 15 residues. The V gene lost 8 bases and the J gene lost 9 bases, with 20 bases spanning the gap. The sequenced sample was peripheral blood. This receptor was obtained from a woman between 35 and 50 years old with active or convalescent COVID-19. The chain employs TRBV28 and TRBJ1-6, with D possibly TRBD1 on 5 matching bases. The CDR3 region is CASSEGAGQGSPLHF. The CDR3 coding sequence is TGTGCCAGCTCAGAAGGGGCAGGGCAGGGTTCACCCCTCCACTTT.